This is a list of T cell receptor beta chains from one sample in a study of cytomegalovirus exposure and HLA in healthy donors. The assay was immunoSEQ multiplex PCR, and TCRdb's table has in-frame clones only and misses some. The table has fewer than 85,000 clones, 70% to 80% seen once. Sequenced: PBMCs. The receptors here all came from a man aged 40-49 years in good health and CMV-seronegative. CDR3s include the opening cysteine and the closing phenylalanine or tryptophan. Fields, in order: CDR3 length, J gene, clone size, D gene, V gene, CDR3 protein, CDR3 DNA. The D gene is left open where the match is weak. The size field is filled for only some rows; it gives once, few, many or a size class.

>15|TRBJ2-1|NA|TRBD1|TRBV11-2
CASSLGTGSLNEQFF
TGTGCCAGCAGCCTCGGGACAGGGAGTTTGAATGAGCAGTTCTTC
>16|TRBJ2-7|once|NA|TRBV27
CASSLYPVGSSYEQYF
TGTGCCAGCAGTTTATATCCGGTCGGGAGCTCCTACGAGCAGTACTTC
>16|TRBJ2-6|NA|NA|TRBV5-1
CASSGPQGSGANVLTF
TGCGCCAGCAGCGGACCCCAGGGCTCTGGGGCCAACGTCCTGACTTTC
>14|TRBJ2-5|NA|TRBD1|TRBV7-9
CASSLGGGGETQYF
TGTGCCAGCAGCTTAGGAGGGGGCGGAGAGACCCAGTACTTC
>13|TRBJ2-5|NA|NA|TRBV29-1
CSVDGGPQETQYF
TGCAGCGTTGACGGGGGGCCTCAAGAGACCCAGTACTTC
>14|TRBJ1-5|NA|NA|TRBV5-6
CASSSTGRRQPQHF
TGTGCCAGCAGCTCTACAGGGCGAAGGCAGCCCCAGCATTTT
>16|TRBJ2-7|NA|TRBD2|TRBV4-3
CASSQGAGGRSYEQYF
TGCGCCAGCAGCCAAGGGGCGGGGGGGAGGTCCTACGAGCAGTACTTC
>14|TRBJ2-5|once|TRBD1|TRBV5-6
CASSLVTGQETQYF
TGTGCCAGCAGCTTGGTGACAGGGCAAGAGACCCAGTACTTC
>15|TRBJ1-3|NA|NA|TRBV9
CASSVEGVAGNTIYF
TGTGCCAGCAGCGTAGAAGGGGTCGCCGGAAACACCATATATTTT
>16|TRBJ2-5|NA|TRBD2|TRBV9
CASSLGSSGGQETQYF
TGTGCCAGCAGCCTAGGGAGTAGCGGGGGCCAAGAGACCCAGTACTTC
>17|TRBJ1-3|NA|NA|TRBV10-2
CASRDGGASQYGNTIYF
TGCGCCAGCCGGGACGGAGGGGCCTCCCAGTATGGAAACACCATATATTTT
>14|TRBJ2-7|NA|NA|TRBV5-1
CASSLLGGGYEQYF
TGCGCCAGCAGCTTGTTAGGGGGGGGTTACGAGCAGTACTTC
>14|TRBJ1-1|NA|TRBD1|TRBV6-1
CASRPWDSFTEAFF
TGTGCCAGCAGGCCATGGGACAGCTTCACTGAAGCTTTCTTT
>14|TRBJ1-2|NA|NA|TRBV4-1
CASSQGGRDYGYTF
TGCGCCAGCAGCCAAGGAGGCAGGGACTATGGCTACACCTTC
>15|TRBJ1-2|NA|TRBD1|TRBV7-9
CASSITGTGVSGYTF
TGTGCCAGCAGCATTACCGGGACAGGGGTGAGTGGCTACACCTTC
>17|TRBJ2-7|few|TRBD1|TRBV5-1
CASSLPGTGGFTYEQYF
TGCGCCAGCAGCTTGCCCGGGACAGGGGGCTTCACCTACGAGCAGTACTTC
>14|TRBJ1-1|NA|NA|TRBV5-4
CASRPTEDNTEAFF
TGTGCCAGCAGACCGACAGAGGACAACACTGAAGCTTTCTTT
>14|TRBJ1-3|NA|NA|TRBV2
CASREANSGNTIYF
TGTGCCAGCAGGGAGGCGAACTCTGGAAACACCATATATTTT
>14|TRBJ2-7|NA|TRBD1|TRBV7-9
CASRRTGGVYEQYF
TGTGCCAGCAGGAGGACAGGGGGCGTCTACGAGCAGTACTTC
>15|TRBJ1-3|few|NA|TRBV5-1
CASSLVHSSGNTIYF
TGCGCCAGCAGCTTGGTCCACAGCTCTGGAAACACCATATATTTT
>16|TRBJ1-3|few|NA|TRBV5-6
CASSLVDSRSGNTIYF
TGTGCCAGCAGCTTGGTCGACAGCCGCTCTGGAAACACCATATATTTT
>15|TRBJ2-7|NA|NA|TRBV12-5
CASGSTRQLSYEQYF
TGTGCTAGTGGTTCGACCCGACAGCTCTCCTACGAGCAGTACTTC
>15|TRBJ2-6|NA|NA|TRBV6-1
CASRDGGSGANVLTF
TGTGCCAGCAGGGACGGGGGCTCTGGGGCCAACGTCCTGACTTTC
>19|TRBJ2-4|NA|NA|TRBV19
CASNFSPFRQESAKNIQYF
TGTGCCAGTAACTTCTCCCCCTTCCGACAGGAGTCGGCCAAAAACATTCAGTACTTC
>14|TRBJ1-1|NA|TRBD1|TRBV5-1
CASSYGTENTEAFF
TGCGCCAGCAGTTACGGGACAGAGAACACTGAAGCTTTCTTT
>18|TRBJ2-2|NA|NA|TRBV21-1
CASSSKDRDRGRTGELFF
TGTGCCAGCAGCTCAAAAGACCGGGACAGGGGCCGCACCGGGGAGCTGTTTTTT
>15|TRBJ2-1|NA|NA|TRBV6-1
CASSEAGHPYNEQFF
TGTGCCAGCAGTGAAGCGGGACACCCCTACAATGAGCAGTTCTTC
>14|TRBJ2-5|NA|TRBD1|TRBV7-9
CASSYGTGQETQYF
TGTGCCAGCAGCTACGGGACAGGCCAAGAGACCCAGTACTTC
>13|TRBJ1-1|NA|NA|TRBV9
CASSAEENFEAFF
TGTGCCAGCAGCGCCGAGGAGAACTTTGAAGCTTTCTTT
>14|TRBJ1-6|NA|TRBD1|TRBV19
CASTQEQGSSPLHF
TGTGCCAGTACGCAAGAACAGGGGAGTTCACCCCTCCACTTT
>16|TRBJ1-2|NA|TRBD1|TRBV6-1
CASSEGTGGLVYGYTF
TGTGCCAGCAGTGAAGGGACAGGGGGTTTGGTCTATGGCTACACCTTC
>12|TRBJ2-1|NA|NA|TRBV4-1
CASSQLLNEQFF
TGCGCCAGCAGCCAATTACTGAATGAGCAGTTCTTC
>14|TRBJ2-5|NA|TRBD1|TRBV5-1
CASSIGQGEETQYF
TGCGCCAGCAGCATCGGACAGGGGGAAGAGACCCAGTACTTC
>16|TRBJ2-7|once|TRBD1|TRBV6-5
CASSYSGTGNLYEQYF
TGTGCCAGCAGTTACTCCGGGACAGGGAACCTCTACGAGCAGTACTTC
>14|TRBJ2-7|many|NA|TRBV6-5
CASSFGADLSEQYF
TGTGCCAGCAGTTTTGGGGCAGACTTATCCGAGCAGTACTTC
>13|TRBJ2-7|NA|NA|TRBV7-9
CSSSLSRTYEQYF
TGTTCCAGCAGCTTAAGCAGGACTTACGAGCAGTACTTC
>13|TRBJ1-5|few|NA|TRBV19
CASSRIPDQPQHF
TGTGCCAGTAGTCGCATTCCGGATCAGCCCCAGCATTTT
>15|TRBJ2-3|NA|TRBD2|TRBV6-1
CASGLGSGGPDTQYF
TGTGCCAGCGGTTTGGGTAGCGGGGGCCCAGATACGCAGTATTTT
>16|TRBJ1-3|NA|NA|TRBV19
CASSIRTGNSGNTIYF
TGTGCCAGTAGTATCCGAACAGGCAACTCTGGAAACACCATATATTTT
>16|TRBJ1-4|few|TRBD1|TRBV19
CASSPRQGVGNEKLFF
TGTGCCAGTAGTCCTCGACAGGGGGTGGGGAATGAAAAACTGTTTTTT
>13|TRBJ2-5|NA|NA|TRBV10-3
CAISEPDQETQYF
TGTGCCATCAGTGAACCGGACCAAGAGACCCAGTACTTC
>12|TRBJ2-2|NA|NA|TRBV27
CASSFPQRELFF
TGTGCCAGCAGTTTCCCCCAAAGGGAGCTGTTTTTT
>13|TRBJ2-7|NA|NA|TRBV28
CASSLSVQGEQYF
TGTGCCAGCAGTTTAAGTGTGCAGGGCGAGCAGTACTTC
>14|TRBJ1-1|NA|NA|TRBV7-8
CASSLGGVDTEAFF
TGTGCCAGCAGCTTAGGCGGGGTGGACACTGAAGCTTTCTTT
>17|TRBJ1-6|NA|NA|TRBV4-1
CASSQDAVRHYNSPLHF
TGCGCCAGCAGCCAAGACGCGGTACGTCATTATAATTCACCCCTCCACTTT
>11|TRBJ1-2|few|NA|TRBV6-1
CAGQAPYGYTF
TGTGCCGGTCAGGCACCTTATGGCTACACCTTC
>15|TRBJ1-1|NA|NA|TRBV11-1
CASSRDTVRNTEAFF
TGTGCCAGCAGCAGAGATACAGTTAGGAACACTGAAGCTTTCTTT
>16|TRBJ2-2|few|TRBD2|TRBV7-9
CSSTSGEGLSTGELFF
TGTTCCAGCACCTCGGGGGAGGGGCTAAGCACCGGGGAGCTGTTTTTT
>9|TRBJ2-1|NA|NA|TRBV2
CASNNEQFF
TGTGCCAGTAACAATGAGCAGTTCTTC
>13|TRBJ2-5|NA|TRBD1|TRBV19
CASRKQGAETQYF
TGTGCCAGTAGGAAACAGGGGGCAGAGACCCAGTACTTC
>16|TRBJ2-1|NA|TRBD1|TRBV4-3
CASSQDRWTGNNEQFF
TGCGCCAGCAGCCAAGATCGATGGACAGGGAACAATGAGCAGTTCTTC
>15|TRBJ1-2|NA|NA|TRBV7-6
CASSLDGQTTSGYTF
TGTGCCAGCAGCTTAGACGGACAGACAACTAGTGGCTACACCTTC